What follows describes a single TCR beta chain. The antigen remains undetermined. V lost 4 bases to trimming and J lost 5 bases, with 14 bases between them. This CDR3 has 14 amino acids. The sample originates from a study of T cells after yellow fever vaccination. Study-wide results and limits: Just a small share of clonotypes turned up in the CD4 compartment as well as the CD8 compartment.

MiXCR, run by TCRdb on the 5' RACE reads, gives a single entry per CDR3 protein. The sample lists approximately 550,000 distinct CDR3 sequences; roughly a fifth were seen once. The chain links TRBV12-3 or TRBV12-4 to TRBJ2-5; possible D gene TRBD1, 5 bases. Source: PBMCs, taken 15 days after the yellow fever booster vaccination. The TCR comes from a young man who received the YFV17D yellow fever vaccine. CDR3 loop: CASSSPSGWETQYF. CDR3 sequence (DNA): TGTGCCAGCAGTTCCCCATCAGGGTGGGAGACCCAGTACTTC.